This T cell receptor (beta chain) was sequenced during a study of cytomegalovirus exposure and HLA in healthy donors. At the level of the study: A prior analysis found around 110 million unique TCR beta sequences from some 200 million T cells. Overall study results and limits: Segments of the TCR beta V type were, in most cases, productive about 87% or about 30% of the time in an earlier analysis. Highly shared variants forming one cluster were likely a sequencing artifact.

This clone was detected only once. The antigen is undetermined. The primer mix had 60 Vbeta and 13 Jbeta primers. In the authors' methods: A later analysis tallied 65 million to 85 million unique TCR beta chains, roughly 11 million of them shared. This table comes from immunoSEQ multiplex PCR, and its TCRdb copy is limited to in-frame clones, with some not included. Clone size and V and J calls were adopted from that table, with D and trimming inferred from the DNA. Here the sample spans roughly 160,000 clones, 77% being singletons. The CDR3 spans 16 residues. The V gene end was trimmed by 0 bases and the J gene end by 5 bases; junction bases not matched to a gene: 3. The germline V gene has CDR1 KGHSY and CDR2 FQNENV.

The specimen was PBMCs. The chain joins TRBV16 to TRBJ2-2; 10 nucleotides agree with TRBD2. The receptor comes from a woman in her twenties or thirties in good health and CMV-seronegative. CDR3 sequence reads: CASSQSPSGRTGELFF. The CDR3 bases are TGTGCCAGCAGCCAATCCCCTAGCGGGAGAACCGGGGAGCTGTTTTTT. The variable domain in full, with the rest retrieved from reference TRBV16 and TRBJ2-2, is GEEVAQTPKHLVRGEGQKAKLYCAPIKGHSYVFWYQQVLKNEFKFLISFQNENVFDETGMPKERFSAKCLPNSPCSLEIQATKLEDSAVYFCASSQSPSGRTGELFFGEGSRLTVL.